This entry concerns a single T cell receptor (beta chain). The germline gives CDR1 SNHLY, CDR2 FYNNEI. Trimming stripped 2 bases from V and 2 bases from J, with 16 bases between. The CDR3 totals 16 residues. Assay: immunoSEQ multiplex PCR; the TCRdb copy retains only in-frame clones and omits some. The data show 130,000 or so clones, 94% seen once. These data are taken from a study of control samples from healthy donors and cancer patients. This chain joins TRBV2 and TRBJ2-7; perhaps TRBD2 as D (5 bases). This receptor was taken from a middle-aged man in good health. Material: blood. The CDR3 bases are TGTGCCAGCAGTGAATTCTCCTCGACTAACCCCTACGAGCAGTACTTC. Amino acid sequence: CASSEFSSTNPYEQYF.